One and the same sample provided the 15 T cell receptor beta chains below, sequenced in a study of cytomegalovirus exposure and HLA in healthy donors. PCR employed 60 Vbeta and 13 Jbeta primers. The assay was immunoSEQ multiplex PCR, and TCRdb's table has in-frame clones only and misses some. This sample has 95,000 to 150,000 clones, with approximately 79% found just once. Input material: PBMCs. The receptors derive from a man aged 25 to 40 in good health and CMV-seronegative.

The chain uses TRBV6-6 and TRBJ1-2, with D unresolved. This CDR3 has 13 amino acids. Germline CDR1 reads MNHNY; CDR2 reads SVGAGI (reference sequence). Trimming took 8 bases from V and 4 from J, leaving 14 bases between them. The chain's CDR3 is CASGQADGYGYTF. CDR3 coding DNA: TGTGCCAGCGGCCAGGCTGACGGCTATGGCTACACCTTC.

The V gene is TRBV11-2, the J gene TRBJ1-2; TRBD1 is a possible D gene (5 bases). The germline V gene has CDR1 SGHAT and CDR2 FQNNGV. The CDR3 extends over 15 amino acids. V lost 0 bases to trimming and J lost 8 bases, with 16 bases between them. The CDR3: CASSLDPGPHQGYTF. The CDR3 DNA follows: TGTGCCAGCAGCTTAGATCCAGGGCCCCACCAAGGCTACACCTTC. Variable domain in full (rest from reference TRBV11-2 and TRBJ1-2): EAGVAQSPRYKIIEKRQSVAFWCNPISGHATLYWYQQILGQGPKLLIQFQNNGVVDDSQLPKDRFSAERLKGVDSTLKIQPAKLEDSAVYLCASSLDPGPHQGYTFGSGTRLTVV.

V gene TRBV28 combines with J gene TRBJ1-1; D is unresolved. CDR3 size: 13 residues. The germline gives CDR1 MDHEN, CDR2 SYDVKM. Trimming removed 5 bases at V and 4 bases at J, with 11 bases between. The CDR3 loop is CASSPPGSTEAFF. As DNA, the CDR3 is TGTGCCAGCAGTCCACCAGGTTCCACTGAAGCTTTCTTT.

The CDR3 loop reads CAGGTGNAGELFF. CDR3 nucleotides: TGTGCCGGAGGGACAGGCAATGCCGGGGAGCTGTTTTTT. The rearrangement links TRBV6-6 to TRBJ2-2; TRBD1 matches 8 bases. This CDR3 contains 13 residues. Germline CDR1 reads MNHNY; CDR2 reads SVGAGI (reference sequence). V shed 11 bases and J 6 bases; nucleotides not matched to a gene: 8.

V usage is TRBV6-4 and J usage is TRBJ2-2; 7 bases map to TRBD2. There are 16 residues in the CDR3. With V trimmed by 3 bases and J by 1 base, 5 bases remained unmatched. Germline V gene sequence: CDR1 MRHNA, CDR2 SNTAGT. This CDR3 is CASSEKPGGNTGELFF. The CDR3, as DNA: TGTGCCAGCAGTGAAAAGCCGGGGGGGAACACCGGGGAGCTGTTTTTT.

The chain uses TRBV2 and TRBJ1-4; 10 nucleotides align to TRBD1. This CDR3 spans 14 amino acids. The germline V gene has CDR1 SNHLY and CDR2 FYNNEI. V was pared by 7 bases and J by 8 bases, with 7 bases of the junction left unmatched. This CDR3 reads CASTLDRGKEKLFF. CDR3 DNA sequence: TGTGCCAGCACCCTGGACAGGGGGAAGGAAAAACTGTTTTTT. The complete variable domain, with remaining parts taken from reference TRBV2 and TRBJ1-4, reads EPEVTQTPSHQVTQMGQEVILRCVPISNHLYFYWYRQILGQKVEFLVSFYNNEISEKSEIFDDQFSVERPDGSNFTLKIRSTKLEDSAMYFCASTLDRGKEKLFFGSGTQLSVL.

The J gene is TRBJ1-2, the V gene TRBV6-5, with D possibly being TRBD1 (5 bases). There are 14 residues in the CDR3. V lost 3 bases, J lost 8 bases, and 16 bases lay in between. The germline CDR1 and CDR2 sequences are MNHEY and SVGAGI. DNA of the CDR3: TGTGCCAGCAGTTATGTCCCGGGGGAATACGGCTACACCTTC. Translation: CASSYVPGEYGYTF.

This clone was seen a few times. V usage is TRBV4-3 and J usage is TRBJ2-7, with 11 bases matching TRBD2. CDR1 is LGHNA, CDR2 YSLEER, per germline. V lost 3 bases to trimming and J lost 1 base; unmatched junction nucleotides: 8. This CDR3 contains 17 residues. The CDR3 region has the DNA TGCGCCAGCAGCCAGCTCAAAGGGACTAGCGGTTCCTACGAGCAGTACTTC. Protein: CASSQLKGTSGSYEQYF.

CDR3 in DNA: TGCGCCAGCAGCCAAGATACAGCTCCAACTAATGAAAAACTGTTTTTT. This translates into CASSQDTAPTNEKLFF. V gene TRBV4-1 combines with J gene TRBJ1-4; no clear D. Germline V gene lookup returns CDR1 MGHRA and CDR2 YSYEKL. CDR3 size: 16 residues. Trimming removed 0 bases at V and 0 bases at J, with 8 bases between.

V and J are TRBV27 and TRBJ2-1, with TRBD1 as a possible D gene (5 bases). From germline, CDR1 is MNHEY and CDR2 SMNVEV (reference sequence). V was shortened by 7 bases and J by 4 bases, with 17 bases between the two germline ends. This CDR3 is built from 15 residues. CDR3 in DNA: TGTGCCAGCATGCAGGGTGTGTTGAGGTACAATGAGCAGTTCTTC. As protein: CASMQGVLRYNEQFF.

The gene calls are TRBV5-1 and TRBJ2-3, with TRBD1 identical over 12 bases. J lost 9 bases, V lost 0 bases, and 5 bases had no gene match. CDR3 length: 15 residues. CDR1 and CDR2 from the germline V gene are SGHRS and YFSETQ. The CDR3 sequence: CASSLEGQGARTQYF. In DNA, the CDR3 is TGCGCCAGCAGCTTGGAGGGACAGGGGGCGCGAACGCAGTATTTT. The variable domain in full, with the rest retrieved from reference TRBV5-1 and TRBJ2-3, is KAGVTQTPRYLIKTRGQQVTLSCSPISGHRSVSWYQQTPGQGLQFLFEYFSETQRNKGNFPGRFSGRQFSNSRSEMNVSTLELGDSALYLCASSLEGQGARTQYFGPGTRLTVL.

The chain links TRBV15 to TRBJ2-3, with 8 bases identical to TRBD1. The germline CDR1 and CDR2 sequences are LNHNV and YYDKDF (reference sequence). The ends lost 1 base at V and 6 bases at J; junction bases unmatched: 6. The CDR3 is 15 residues long. The CDR3, as DNA: TGTGCCACCAGCAGAGGAGGACAGGGAACGGATACGCAGTATTTT. Amino acid sequence: CATSRGGQGTDTQYF.

The V and J genes are TRBV14 and TRBJ2-3, with unresolved D. This CDR3 comprises 14 residues. Germline V gene sequence: CDR1 SGHDN, CDR2 FVKESK. Trimming took 2 bases from V and 5 from J, leaving 11 bases between them. The CDR3 is CASSQQTGGDTQYF. CDR3 bases: TGTGCCAGCAGCCAACAAACCGGCGGAGATACGCAGTATTTT.

In the case of this clone: The junction does not match germline at one end; this may be a read error. V gene TRBV5-5 combines with J gene TRBJ2-7; 8 bases fit TRBD1. This CDR3 comprises 11 residues. Germline-derived CDR1 and CDR2 are SGHKS and YYEKEE (reference sequence). CDR3 in DNA: TGTGCCAGCAGCTTGCAGGACAGGGCTTTCTTC. It translates to CASSLQDRAFF.

The chain uses TRBV11-2 and TRBJ2-1; 10 bases map to TRBD2. Germline CDR1 reads SGHAT; CDR2 reads FQNNGV. The trim removed 2 bases at V and 0 bases at J, leaving 4 bases unmatched. This CDR3 contains 17 residues. CDR3 bases: TGTGCCAGCAGCTTAATGGTAGCGGGGGGCTCCTACAATGAGCAGTTCTTC. Encoded protein: CASSLMVAGGSYNEQFF.